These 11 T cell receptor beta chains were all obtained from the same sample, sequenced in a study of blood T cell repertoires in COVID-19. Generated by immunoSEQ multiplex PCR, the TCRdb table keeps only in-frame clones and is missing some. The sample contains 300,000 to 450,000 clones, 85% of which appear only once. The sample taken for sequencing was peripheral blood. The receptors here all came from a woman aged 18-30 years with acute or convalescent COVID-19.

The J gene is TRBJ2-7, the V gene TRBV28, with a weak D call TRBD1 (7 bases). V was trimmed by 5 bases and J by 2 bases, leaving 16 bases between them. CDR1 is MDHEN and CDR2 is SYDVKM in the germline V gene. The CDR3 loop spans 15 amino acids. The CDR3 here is CASSGRGVLTYEQYF. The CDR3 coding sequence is TGTGCCAGCAGTGGCAGGGGGGTCTTAACCTACGAGCAGTACTTC.

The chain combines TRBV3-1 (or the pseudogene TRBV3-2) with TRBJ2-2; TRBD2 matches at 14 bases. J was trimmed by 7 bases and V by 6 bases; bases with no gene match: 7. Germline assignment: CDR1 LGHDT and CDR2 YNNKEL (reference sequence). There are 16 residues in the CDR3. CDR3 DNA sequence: TGTGCCAGCAGATTGACTAGCGGGGGGGCAGACGGGGAGCTGTTTTTT. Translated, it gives CASRLTSGGADGELFF.

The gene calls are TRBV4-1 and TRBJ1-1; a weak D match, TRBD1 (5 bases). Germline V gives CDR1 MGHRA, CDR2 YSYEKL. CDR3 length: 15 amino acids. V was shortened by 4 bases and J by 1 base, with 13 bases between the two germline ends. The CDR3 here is CASSPPGAANTEAFF. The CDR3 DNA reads TGCGCCAGCAGCCCCCCTGGGGCAGCGAACACTGAAGCTTTCTTT.

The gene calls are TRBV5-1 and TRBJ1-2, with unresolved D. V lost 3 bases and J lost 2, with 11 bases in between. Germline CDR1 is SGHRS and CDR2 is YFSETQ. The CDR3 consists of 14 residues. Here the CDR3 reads CASSSHTVNYGYTF. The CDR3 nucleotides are TGCGCCAGCAGCTCGCACACAGTGAACTATGGCTACACCTTC.

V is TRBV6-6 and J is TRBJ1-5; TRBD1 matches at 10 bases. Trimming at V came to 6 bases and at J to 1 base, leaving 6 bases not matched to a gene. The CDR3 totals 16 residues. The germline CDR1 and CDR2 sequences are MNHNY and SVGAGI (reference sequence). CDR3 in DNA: TGTGCCAGCAGAGACGACAGGGGGCAAAGCAATCAGCCCCAGCATTTT. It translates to CASRDDRGQSNQPQHF.

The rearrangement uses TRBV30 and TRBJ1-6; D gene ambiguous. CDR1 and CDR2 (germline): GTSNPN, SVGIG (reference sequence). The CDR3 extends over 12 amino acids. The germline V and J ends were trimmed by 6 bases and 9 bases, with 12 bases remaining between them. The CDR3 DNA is TGTGCCTGTTCAAGTACAATTTCACCCCTCCACTTT. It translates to CACSSTISPLHF. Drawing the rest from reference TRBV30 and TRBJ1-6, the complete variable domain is SQTIHQWPATLVQPVGSPLSLECTVEGTSNPNLYWYRQAAGRGLQLLFYSVGIGQISSEVPQNLSASRPQDRQFILSSKKLLLSDSGFYLCACSSTISPLHFGNGTRLTVT.

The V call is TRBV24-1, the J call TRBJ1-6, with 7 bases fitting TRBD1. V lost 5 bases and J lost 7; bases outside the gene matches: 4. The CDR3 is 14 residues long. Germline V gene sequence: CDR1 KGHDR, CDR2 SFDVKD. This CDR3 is CATSAGGRNSPLHF. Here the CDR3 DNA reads TGTGCCACCAGTGCAGGGGGTAGAAATTCACCCCTCCACTTT.

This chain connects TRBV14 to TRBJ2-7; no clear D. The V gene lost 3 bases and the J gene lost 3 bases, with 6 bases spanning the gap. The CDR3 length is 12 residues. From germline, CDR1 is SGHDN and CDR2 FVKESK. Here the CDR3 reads CASSHSIYEQYF. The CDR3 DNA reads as TGTGCCAGCAGCCATTCTATCTACGAGCAGTACTTC.

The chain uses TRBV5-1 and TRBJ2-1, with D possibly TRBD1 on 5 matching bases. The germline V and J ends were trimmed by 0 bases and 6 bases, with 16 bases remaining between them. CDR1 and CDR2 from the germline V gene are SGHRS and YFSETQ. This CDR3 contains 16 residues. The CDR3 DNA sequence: TGCGCCAGCAGCTTGGCCGATGGGGAAGGGGTCAATGAGCAGTTCTTC. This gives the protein CASSLADGEGVNEQFF.

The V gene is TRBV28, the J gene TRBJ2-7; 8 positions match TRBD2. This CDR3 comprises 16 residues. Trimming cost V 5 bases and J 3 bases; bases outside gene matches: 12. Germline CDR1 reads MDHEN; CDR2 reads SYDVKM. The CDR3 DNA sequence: TGTGCCAGCAGTGCTTCCAGGGGACTAGGGGTCTACGAGCAGTACTTC. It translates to CASSASRGLGVYEQYF.

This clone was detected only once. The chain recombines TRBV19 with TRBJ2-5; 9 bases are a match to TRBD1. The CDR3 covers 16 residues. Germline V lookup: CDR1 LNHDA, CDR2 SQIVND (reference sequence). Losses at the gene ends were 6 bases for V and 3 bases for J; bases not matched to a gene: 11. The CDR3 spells CASRALGTGKEETQYF. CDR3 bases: TGTGCCAGTAGGGCGCTTGGGACAGGGAAAGAAGAGACCCAGTACTTC.